One sample yielded the 25 T cell receptor beta chains listed below, sequenced in a study of blood T cells in healthy people across ages. Next came a second PCR, run for about 6 to 12 cycles, which used a sample-barcoded 5' primer along with a J-beta primer mix. TCRdb reprocessed the 5' RACE reads via MiXCR and lists one record per CDR3 protein. This sample has more than 900,000 distinct CDR3 sequences, with under 30% found just once. Separately, the same data were catalogued under a study of T cells of mothers and their children.

The sequenced sample was blood. Receptor source: a girl aged 2 to 9 in good health.

The chain uses TRBV6-1 and TRBJ2-7, with D perhaps assigned TRBD1 or TRBD2 (5 bases each). V was cut by 11 bases and J by 4 bases, with 21 bases left in between. Germline V gives CDR1 MNHNS, CDR2 SASEGT. This CDR3 spans 14 amino acids. This chain's CDR3 is CAGGGGRDLYEQYF. DNA of the CDR3: TGTGCCGGGGGTGGGGGACGGGACCTATACGAGCAGTACTTC.

This clonotype has just a few counts. The rearrangement links TRBV27 to TRBJ1-2, with 7 bases that match TRBD1. Germline V CDR1 and CDR2: MNHEY, SMNVEV (reference sequence). This CDR3 has 16 amino acids. V gave up 5 bases and J gave up 4 bases; unmatched junction bases: 13. CDR3 protein: CASSPRGSVFGYGYTF. The DNA for the CDR3 is TGTGCCAGCAGTCCCAGGGGGTCCGTCTTTGGCTATGGCTACACCTTC.

In nucleotides, the CDR3 is TGTGCCAGCAGTTACAGGCTGGGTTGGGGAACTGAAGCTTTCTTT. It specifies CASSYRLGWGTEAFF. V and J are TRBV6-2 or TRBV6-3 and TRBJ1-1; no clear D gene. V lost 2 bases and J lost 5, with 15 bases in between. Germline CDR1 MNHEY, CDR2 SVGEGT. CDR3 length: 15 amino acids.

The V gene is TRBV20-1, the J gene TRBJ1-1; D remains ambiguous. V lost 6 bases and J lost 1, with 15 bases in between. Germline V gene sequence: CDR1 DFQATT, CDR2 SNEGSKA (reference sequence). The CDR3 totals 14 residues. CDR3 nucleotides: TGCAGTGCCCAGAACCACTACACGAACACTGAAGCTTTCTTT. The encoded protein is CSAQNHYTNTEAFF.

V and J are TRBV6-5 and TRBJ2-1; D call uncertain. Matching the DNA end better, TRBJ2-7 makes the J call doubtful. Looked up from germline, CDR1 is MNHEY and CDR2 is SVGAGI. The CDR3 runs 12 residues. The CDR3 reads CASSYPLGEQYF. The CDR3 bases are TGTGCCAGCAGTTACCCACTGGGCGAGCAGTACTTC.

This clonotype was seen only a few times. This sequence joins TRBV7-6 and TRBJ2-5; 7 nucleotides match TRBD2. V lost 8 bases, J lost 11 bases, and 14 bases stayed unmatched. CDR1 and CDR2 from the germline V gene are SGHVS and FNYEAQ. The CDR3 runs 13 residues. CDR3 in amino acids: CASCPGGCFEQYF. In DNA form, the CDR3 reads TGTGCCAGCTGTCCGGGGGGATGCTTTGAGCAGTACTTC.

This clonotype was observed a few times. The chain links TRBV12-5 to TRBJ2-1; 9 bases align to TRBD1. The closer fit of TRBJ2-5 to the DNA end suggests the J call may be wrong. CDR1 and CDR2 (germline): LGHNT, FRNRAP. The CDR3 is made up of 14 amino acids. CDR3 sequence (DNA): TGTGCTAGTGGTTTGTACGGGACAGGGGAGACCCAGTACTTC. Residues: CASGLYGTGETQYF.

In this sample, this clonotype turned up a few times. The chain links TRBV12-3 or TRBV12-4 to TRBJ1-1; 10 bases line up with TRBD1. The CDR3 runs 15 residues. V was pared by 6 bases and J by 4 bases, with 8 bases of the junction left unmatched. The CDR3 loop is CASRRWDRGSTEAFF. DNA for the CDR3: TGTGCCAGCAGGAGATGGGACAGGGGAAGCACTGAAGCTTTCTTT.

The table lists this clonotype with a few counts. The rearrangement joins TRBV5-1 to TRBJ1-1; D is possibly TRBD1 (5 bases). Germline CDR1 reads SGHRS; CDR2 reads YFSETQ. Trimming pared 1 base from V and 0 bases from J, leaving 10 bases between. The CDR3 consists of 15 residues. CDR3 DNA sequence: TGCGCCAGCAGCTTGTTTGAGGGGTTGAACACTGAAGCTTTCTTT. Translation: CASSLFEGLNTEAFF.

In its sample, this clonotype was seen a few times. J is TRBJ2-4 and V is TRBV5-8; D uncertain. Trimming cost V 4 bases and J 0 bases, with 11 bases left between them. CDR1 is SGHTS and CDR2 is YDEGEE in the germline V gene. This CDR3 spans 15 amino acids. CDR3 residues: CASSQRSLAKNIQYF. The CDR3 region has the DNA TGTGCCAGCAGCCAGCGTAGTCTAGCCAAAAACATTCAGTACTTC.

This rearrangement joins TRBV6-4 to TRBJ1-4, with no clear D. The length of the CDR3 is 13 residues. V was pared by 0 bases and J by 12 bases, with 11 bases between. Looked up from germline, CDR1 is MRHNA and CDR2 is SNTAGT. The CDR3 region has the DNA TGTGCCAGCAGTGACTCAACGAAAATAGAACTGTTTTTT. Amino acid sequence: CASSDSTKIELFF.

The chain recombines TRBV5-1 with TRBJ2-5; TRBD2 matches at 9 bases. The junction had 8 bases not matched to a gene; V was cut back by 3 bases and J by 5 bases. From germline, CDR1 is SGHRS and CDR2 YFSETQ. The CDR3 contains 15 residues. Here the CDR3 reads CASSWGLAMMETQYF. DNA of the CDR3: TGCGCCAGCAGCTGGGGACTAGCAATGATGGAGACCCAGTACTTC.

This clonotype has only a few counts. The chain carries TRBV28 and TRBJ2-1; D is perhaps TRBD2 (6 bases). Trimming removed 7 bases at V and 6 bases at J, with 16 bases between. The germline gives CDR1 MDHEN, CDR2 SYDVKM. The CDR3 has 14 residues. The DNA for the CDR3 is TGTGCCAGCATTTCTAGCGACCTAGGCAATGAGCAGTTCTTC. Encoded protein: CASISSDLGNEQFF. Full variable domain (remainder filled in from reference TRBV28 and TRBJ2-1): DVKVTQSSRYLVKRTGEKVFLECVQDMDHENMFWYRQDPGLGLRLIYFSYDVKMKEKGDIPEGYSVSREKKERFSLILESASTNQTSMYLCASISSDLGNEQFFGPGTRLTVL.

The J gene is TRBJ2-1, the V gene TRBV29-1, with TRBD2 identical over 7 bases. The CDR3 runs to 20 residues. In germline, CDR1 is SQVTM, CDR2 ANQGSEA. V lost 3 bases and J lost 1; bases outside the gene matches: 21. As DNA, the CDR3 is TGCAGCGTTGAGCAGGGAATGGAGGTAGGCGGGAGAGGATCCTACAATGAGCAGTTCTTC. Protein product: CSVEQGMEVGGRGSYNEQFF.

The chain recombines TRBV12-3 or TRBV12-4 with TRBJ2-3; D is unresolved. The CDR3 consists of 13 residues. Trimming pared 8 bases from V and 0 bases from J, leaving 9 bases between. The CDR3: CASGPLSTDTQYF. For the CDR3, the DNA is TGTGCCAGCGGCCCCTTAAGCACAGATACGCAGTATTTT.

This clonotype was seen just once. The chain is built from TRBV7-6 and TRBJ1-5; D is perhaps TRBD1 (6 bases). Trimming cost V 5 bases and J 0 bases, with 26 bases left between them. The CDR3 is made up of 20 amino acids. CDR1 and CDR2 (germline): SGHVS, FNYEAQ. This chain's CDR3 is CASSPPLQDRLPYSNQPQHF. The CDR3, as DNA: TGTGCCAGCAGCCCCCCCCTCCAAGACAGGCTACCCTATAGCAATCAGCCCCAGCATTTT.

This clonotype showed up just a few times. V and J are TRBV7-9 and TRBJ2-7; D might be TRBD2 (5 bases). CDR1 and CDR2 from the germline V gene are SEHNR and FQNEAQ (reference sequence). The CDR3 is made up of 13 amino acids. V gave up 2 bases and J gave up 7 bases, with 12 bases separating them. The CDR3 DNA sequence: TGTGCCAGCAGCTTATCAGCCTCGGGGGAGCAGTACTTC. This sequence encodes CASSLSASGEQYF.

This clonotype was counted a few times. One end of the junction varies from germline; a read error may be responsible. The rearrangement uses TRBV4-3 and TRBJ2-1; TRBD2 matches 12 bases. The CDR3 runs to 17 residues. The V gene's germline CDR1 is LGHNA and CDR2 YSLEER. This CDR3 is CASSQDTPGLAGVERFF. The CDR3 DNA sequence: TGCGCCAGCAGCCAAGATACCCCGGGACTAGCGGGTGTGGAGCGGTTCTTC.

V is TRBV28 and J is TRBJ1-2, with a tentative D call TRBD1 (5 bases). There are 14 residues in the CDR3. The germline V gene encodes CDR1 MDHEN and CDR2 SYDVKM. The ends were cut back, 2 bases at V and 4 bases at J, with 11 bases in the middle. Here the CDR3 reads CASSLAGRPYGYTF. The CDR3 nucleotides read TGTGCCAGCAGTTTAGCGGGACGGCCCTATGGCTACACCTTC.

The J gene is TRBJ2-3, the V gene TRBV29-1; D is possibly TRBD2 (5 bases). Germline V lookup: CDR1 SQVTM, CDR2 ANQGSEA. The CDR3 loop spans 17 amino acids. Trimming pared 6 bases from V and 1 base from J, leaving 23 bases between. The CDR3, as DNA: TGCAGCGTGTGGGAGTACAGCTCGAATCACCGCACAGATACGCAGTATTTT. The encoded protein is CSVWEYSSNHRTDTQYF.

V is TRBV5-6 and J is TRBJ2-1, with 10 bases that match TRBD2. This CDR3 comprises 16 residues. Germline V gene data show CDR1 as SGHDT and CDR2 as YYEEEE. V dropped 1 base and J dropped 5; count of bases not matched to a gene: 6. The CDR3: CASSLSASGRHNEQFF. CDR3 DNA sequence: TGTGCCAGCAGCTTGTCGGCTAGCGGGAGACACAATGAGCAGTTCTTC.

This chain links TRBV7-9 with TRBJ2-3, with 7 bases identical to TRBD1. The CDR3 is 17 amino acids. From germline, CDR1 is SEHNR and CDR2 FQNEAQ (reference sequence). The V and J ends lost 1 base and 2 bases, in that order; junction bases with no gene match: 9. CDR3 DNA sequence: TGTGCCAGCAGCTTAGATCTAGGGGGCGAGGACACAGATACGCAGTATTTT. Translation gives CASSLDLGGEDTDTQYF.

The V call is TRBV27, the J call TRBJ1-1, with a tentative D call TRBD1 (6 bases). The CDR3 is 16 amino acids. V was shortened by 2 bases and J by 4 bases, with 17 bases between the two germline ends. The germline V gene encodes CDR1 MNHEY and CDR2 SMNVEV (reference sequence). CDR3 sequence (DNA): TGTGCCAGCAGTTTAAGTCGGGGAGGGGGAGGCACTGAAGCTTTCTTT. It encodes CASSLSRGGGGTEAFF.

Details on this clonotype: A read error is possible here, since a much larger clone lies one base away. V gene TRBV6-1 combines with J gene TRBJ2-3; D not certain. The CDR3 covers 12 residues. Trimming removed 6 bases from V and 0 bases from J, with 4 bases in between. Germline V gene lookup returns CDR1 MNHNS and CDR2 SASEGT. CDR3 DNA sequence: TGTGCCAGCAGCATAAGCACAGATACGCAGTATTTT. Translated: CASSISTDTQYF.

This clonotype turned up a few times. J is TRBJ2-5 and V is TRBV7-9; maybe TRBD1 (5 bases). The last part of the DNA fits TRBJ2-7 better; the J call may be wrong. This CDR3 has 13 amino acids. The V gene's germline CDR1 is SEHNR and CDR2 FQNEAQ (reference sequence). The CDR3 here is CASSFQGPYEQYF. CDR3 nucleotides: TGTGCCAGCAGCTTTCAGGGTCCCTACGAGCAGTACTTC.